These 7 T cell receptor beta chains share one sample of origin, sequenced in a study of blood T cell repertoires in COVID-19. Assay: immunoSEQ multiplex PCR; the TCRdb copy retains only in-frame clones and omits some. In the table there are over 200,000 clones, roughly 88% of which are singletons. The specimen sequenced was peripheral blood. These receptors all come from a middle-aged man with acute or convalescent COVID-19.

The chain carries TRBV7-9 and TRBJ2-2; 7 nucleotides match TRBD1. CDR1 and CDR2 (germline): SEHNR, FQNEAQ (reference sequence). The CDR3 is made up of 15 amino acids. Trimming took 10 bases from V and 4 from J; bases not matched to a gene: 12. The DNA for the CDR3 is TGTGCCATCTTCTCGACAGGGAAGGGCACCGGGGAGCTGTTTTTT. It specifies CAIFSTGKGTGELFF.

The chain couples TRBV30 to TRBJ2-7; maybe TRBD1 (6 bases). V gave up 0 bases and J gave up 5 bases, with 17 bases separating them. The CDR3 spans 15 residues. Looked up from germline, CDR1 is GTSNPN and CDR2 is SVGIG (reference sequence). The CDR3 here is CAWSVLGAGDHEQYF. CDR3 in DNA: TGTGCCTGGAGTGTACTCGGGGCAGGGGACCACGAGCAGTACTTC.

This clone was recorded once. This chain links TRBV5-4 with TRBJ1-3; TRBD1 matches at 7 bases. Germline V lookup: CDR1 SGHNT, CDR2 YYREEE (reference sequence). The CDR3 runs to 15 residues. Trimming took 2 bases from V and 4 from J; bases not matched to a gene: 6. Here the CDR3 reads CASSLQGREGNTIYF. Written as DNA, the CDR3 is TGTGCCAGCAGCTTACAGGGGCGGGAAGGAAACACCATATATTTT. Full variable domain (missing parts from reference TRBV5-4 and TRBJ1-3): ETGVTQSPTHLIKTRGQQVTLRCSSQSGHNTVSWYQQALGQGPQFIFQYYREEENGRGNFPPRFSGLQFPNYSSELNVNALELDDSALYLCASSLQGREGNTIYFGEGSWLTVV.

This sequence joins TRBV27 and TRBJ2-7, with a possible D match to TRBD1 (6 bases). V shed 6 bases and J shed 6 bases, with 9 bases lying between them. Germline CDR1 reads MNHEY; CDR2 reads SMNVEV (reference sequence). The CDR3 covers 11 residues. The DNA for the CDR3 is TGTGCCAGCAGAACAGGGCTCGAGCAGTACTTC. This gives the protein CASRTGLEQYF.

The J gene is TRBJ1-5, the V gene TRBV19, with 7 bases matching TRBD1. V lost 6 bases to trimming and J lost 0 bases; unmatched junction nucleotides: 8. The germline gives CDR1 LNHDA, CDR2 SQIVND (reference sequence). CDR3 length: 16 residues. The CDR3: CASRPTGTYSNQPQHF. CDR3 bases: TGTGCCAGTAGGCCGACAGGGACCTATAGCAATCAGCCCCAGCATTTT. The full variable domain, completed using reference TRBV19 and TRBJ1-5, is DGGITQSPKYLFRKEGQNVTLSCEQNLNHDAMYWYRQDPGQGLRLIYYSQIVNDFQKGDIAEGYSVSREKKESFPLTVTSAQKNPTAFYLCASRPTGTYSNQPQHFGDGTRLSIL.

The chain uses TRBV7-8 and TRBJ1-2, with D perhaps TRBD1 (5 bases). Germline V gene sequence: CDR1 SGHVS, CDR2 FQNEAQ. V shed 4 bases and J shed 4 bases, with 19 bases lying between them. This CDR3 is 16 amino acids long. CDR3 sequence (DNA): TGTGCCAGCAGCTACGCCCCAGTCTCCGGGGGCTATGGCTACACCTTC. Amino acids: CASSYAPVSGGYGYTF.

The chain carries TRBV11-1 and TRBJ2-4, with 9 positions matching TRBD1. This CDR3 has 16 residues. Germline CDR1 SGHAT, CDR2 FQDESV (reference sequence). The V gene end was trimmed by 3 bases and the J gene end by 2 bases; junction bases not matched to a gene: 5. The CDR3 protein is CASSFGGTGTKNIQYF. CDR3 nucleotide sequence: TGTGCCAGCAGCTTTGGGGGGACAGGGACCAAAAACATTCAGTACTTC.